This is a list of T cell receptor beta chains from one sample in a study of blood T cell repertoires in COVID-19. Assay: immunoSEQ multiplex PCR; the TCRdb copy retains only in-frame clones and omits some. The data hold around 130,000 clones, with 86% observed a single time. Input material: PBMCs or T cells enriched from blood (not recorded which). These receptors all come from a woman aged 45-65 years who had recovered from COVID-19. The CDR3 runs from the conserved cysteine through the conserved F or W. Fields, in order: J gene, V gene, clone size, D gene, CDR3 protein, CDR3 DNA. The D gene is left open where the match is weak. Clone sizes are given selectively: once, few, many, or a class where the clone is expanded.

TRBJ2-7,TRBV12-3/TRBV12-4,NA,NA,CASSFNPGEQYF,TGTGCCAGCAGTTTTAACCCGGGGGAGCAGTACTTC
TRBJ1-1,TRBV6-2/TRBV6-3,NA,NA,CASRRGDGTEAFF,TGTGCCAGCCGCCGGGGGGACGGCACTGAAGCTTTCTTT
TRBJ2-1,TRBV9,NA,TRBD2,CASSVFSGGPNEQFF,TGTGCCAGCAGCGTATTTTCGGGGGGGCCGAATGAGCAGTTCTTC
TRBJ2-1,TRBV6-6,NA,TRBD2,CAIMDGTSGGDEQFF,TGTGCCATCATGGACGGGACTAGCGGGGGAGATGAGCAGTTCTTC
TRBJ2-7,TRBV12-3/TRBV12-4,NA,NA,CASRGTTGNEQYF,TGTGCCAGCAGGGGAACGACAGGCAACGAGCAGTACTTC
TRBJ2-4,TRBV6-5,NA,TRBD1,CAAKGTGNIQYF,TGTGCCGCAAAGGGGACAGGAAACATTCAGTACTTC
TRBJ2-2,TRBV3-1/TRBV3-2,NA,NA,CASSYTGGTGELFF,TGTGCCAGCAGCTATACAGGCGGCACCGGGGAGCTGTTTTTT
TRBJ1-6,TRBV10-2,NA,NA,CASRDQVSPLHF,TGCGCCAGCAGGGATCAGGTTTCACCCCTCCACTTT
TRBJ2-3,TRBV2,NA,NA,CASSGGGGTDTQYF,TGTGCCAGCAGTGGAGGGGGGGGCACAGATACGCAGTATTTT
TRBJ1-1,TRBV12-5,NA,NA,CASGPLQGMNTEAFF,TGTGCTAGTGGTCCGTTACAGGGAATGAACACTGAAGCTTTCTTT
TRBJ2-2,TRBV4-1,NA,NA,CASSQGLRNTGELFF,TGCGCCAGCAGCCAGGGACTCCGGAACACCGGGGAGCTGTTTTTT
TRBJ2-2,TRBV7-9,NA,NA,CASSPPAGASGELFF,TGTGCCAGCAGCCCACCGGCAGGGGCCTCCGGGGAGCTGTTTTTT
TRBJ2-2,TRBV18,NA,NA,CASSRGTGPWAGELFF,TGTGCCAGCTCACGGGGTACAGGACCATGGGCCGGGGAGCTGTTTTTT
TRBJ1-4,TRBV7-6,NA,TRBD1,CASSLNRGFANEKLFF,TGTGCCAGCAGCTTAAACAGGGGGTTTGCTAATGAAAAACTGTTTTTT
TRBJ1-1,TRBV5-1,NA,NA,CASSSQADPKALNTEAFF,TGCGCCAGCAGCTCACAGGCCGACCCTAAGGCCCTGAACACTGAAGCTTTCTTT
TRBJ1-1,TRBV6-5,NA,TRBD1,CASSRDRYAFF,TGTGCCAGCAGTCGGGACAGGTATGCTTTCTTT
TRBJ2-5,TRBV4-1,NA,TRBD2,CASSQTGTSGGAGETQYF,TGCGCCAGCAGCCAGACTGGGACTAGCGGGGGGGCCGGGGAGACCCAGTACTTC
TRBJ1-4,TRBV5-1,NA,NA,CASSLEGQGGEKLFF,TGCGCCAGCAGCTTGGAAGGGCAGGGTGGTGAAAAACTGTTTTTT
TRBJ2-1,TRBV19,few,TRBD2,CASSSLAGGPYNEQFF,TGTGCCAGTAGTTCCCTAGCGGGGGGCCCTTACAATGAGCAGTTCTTC
TRBJ1-5,TRBV6-2/TRBV6-3,few,NA,CASSRSDQPQHF,TGTGCCAGCAGCCGCTCAGATCAGCCCCAGCATTTT